This record concerns one TCR beta chain sequence. TCRdb reanalyzed the 5' RACE reads, giving one entry per CDR3 protein sequence and no DNA. This sample contains 440,000 or so distinct CDR3 sequences. This sample was included in a study of T cells expressing NK-cell markers. The CDR3 length is 16 residues. Germline V gene data show CDR1 as LGHNA and CDR2 as YSLEER. The TCR was taken from a woman aged 18 to 75 in good health. Sequenced: blood T cells: a sorted CD56 or NKG2C T cell subset, CD4+ or CD8+ T cells, or bulk PBMC T cells (not recorded which). This chain joins TRBV4-3 and TRBJ1-5; the D gene TCRdb calls, TRBD1, cannot be checked with no DNA. CDR3 protein: CASSQDPGALNQPQHF.